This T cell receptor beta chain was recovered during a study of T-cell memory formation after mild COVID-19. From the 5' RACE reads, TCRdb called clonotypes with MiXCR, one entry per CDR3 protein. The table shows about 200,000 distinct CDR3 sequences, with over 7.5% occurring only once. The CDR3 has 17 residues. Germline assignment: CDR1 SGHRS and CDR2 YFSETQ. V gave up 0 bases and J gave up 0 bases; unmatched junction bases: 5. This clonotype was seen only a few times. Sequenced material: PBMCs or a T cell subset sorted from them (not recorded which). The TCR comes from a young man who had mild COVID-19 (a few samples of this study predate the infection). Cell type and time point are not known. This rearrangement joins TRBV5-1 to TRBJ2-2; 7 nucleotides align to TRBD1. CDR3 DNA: TGCGCCAGCAGCTTGGAGACTCAGGGGGCGAACACCGGGGAGCTGTTTTTT. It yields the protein CASSLETQGANTGELFF.